This section outlines one T cell receptor (beta chain) sequence together with its context. This CDR3 contains 17 residues. V gave up 6 bases and J gave up 2 bases; unmatched junction bases: 10. The germline V gene encodes CDR1 SNHLY and CDR2 FYNNEI. The data are from a study of control samples from healthy donors and cancer patients. TCRdb's table, derived via immunoSEQ multiplex PCR, lists solely in-frame clones and lacks some. The data show about 130,000 clones, over 90% seen once. The sequencing input was PBMCs. The chain has TRBV2 and TRBJ2-1, with 10 bases matching TRBD1. The TCR originated in a man in his 60s with colorectal cancer. The CDR3 DNA sequence: TGTGCCAGCAGCCTTGCGGGACAGGGGCAACCCTACAATGAGCAGTTCTTC. Its translation: CASSLAGQGQPYNEQFF.